The rows below give T cell receptor beta chains drawn from one sample of a study of CD8+CD57+ T cells in acquired aplastic anemia. One entry per CDR3 protein, called by TCRdb with MiXCR from the reads. The sample has 160,000 or so distinct CDR3 sequences; 47% are singletons. What was sequenced was sorted CD4+, CD8+, or CD8+CD57+ T cells (not recorded which) from PBMCs. All receptors come from a human donor with aplastic anemia. Both conserved end residues are part of each CDR3. Each record gives: CDR3 length, D gene, V gene, J gene, clone size, CDR3 protein, CDR3 DNA. A D gene is named only where the DNA matches it firmly. The listing skips clone size in some rows; elsewhere it reads once, few, many or a size class.

cdr3_length: 14; d_call: TRBD2; v_call: TRBV2; j_call: TRBJ2-5; clone_size: -; cdr3_aa: CASLGGVGQETQYF; cdr3_nt: TGTGCCAGCCTTGGGGGGGTTGGGCAAGAGACCCAGTACTTC
cdr3_length: 14; d_call: TRBD2; v_call: TRBV30; j_call: TRBJ2-2; clone_size: -; cdr3_aa: CAWRELLATGELFF; cdr3_nt: TGTGCCTGGAGAGAGCTACTAGCGACCGGGGAGCTGTTTTTT
cdr3_length: 16; d_call: -; v_call: TRBV7-9; j_call: TRBJ2-5; clone_size: -; cdr3_aa: CASSGRTGTQTETQYF; cdr3_nt: TGTGCCAGCAGCGGCCGAACCGGGACACAGACCGAGACCCAGTACTTC
cdr3_length: 14; d_call: TRBD2; v_call: TRBV19; j_call: TRBJ2-7; clone_size: -; cdr3_aa: CASSRRGVYYEQYF; cdr3_nt: TGTGCCAGTTCCCGGCGGGGGGTCTACTACGAGCAGTACTTC
cdr3_length: 11; d_call: -; v_call: TRBV20-1; j_call: TRBJ2-5; clone_size: few; cdr3_aa: CSARNRETQYF; cdr3_nt: TGCAGTGCTCGGAACCGGGAGACCCAGTACTTC
cdr3_length: 14; d_call: -; v_call: TRBV5-4; j_call: TRBJ2-1; clone_size: many; cdr3_aa: CASSSGRVGNEQFF; cdr3_nt: TGTGCCAGCAGCTCCGGCAGGGTAGGCAATGAGCAGTTCTTC
cdr3_length: 15; d_call: -; v_call: TRBV5-1; j_call: TRBJ1-2; clone_size: many; cdr3_aa: CASSLEGLRGYGYTF; cdr3_nt: TGCGCCAGCAGCTTGGAGGGCCTACGGGGCTATGGCTACACCTTC
cdr3_length: 13; d_call: TRBD1; v_call: TRBV12-3/TRBV12-4; j_call: TRBJ2-7; clone_size: many; cdr3_aa: CASRLLDRDEQYF; cdr3_nt: TGTGCCAGCAGACTCCTTGACAGGGACGAGCAGTACTTC
cdr3_length: 15; d_call: -; v_call: TRBV6-1; j_call: TRBJ1-4; clone_size: many; cdr3_aa: CASSDVSAPNEKLFF; cdr3_nt: TGTGCCAGCAGTGATGTGTCCGCCCCCAATGAAAAACTGTTTTTT
cdr3_length: 14; d_call: -; v_call: TRBV7-3; j_call: TRBJ2-3; clone_size: many; cdr3_aa: CASSFTGSTDTQYF; cdr3_nt: TGTGCCAGCAGCTTTACAGGGAGCACAGATACGCAGTATTTT
cdr3_length: 11; d_call: -; v_call: TRBV2; j_call: TRBJ2-1; clone_size: many; cdr3_aa: CASSGRYEQFF; cdr3_nt: TGTGCCAGCAGTGGTCGATACGAGCAGTTCTTC
cdr3_length: 15; d_call: -; v_call: TRBV7-8; j_call: TRBJ2-1; clone_size: many; cdr3_aa: CASRPTLSSYNEQFF; cdr3_nt: TGTGCCAGCAGACCTACGCTGAGCTCCTACAATGAGCAGTTCTTC
cdr3_length: 14; d_call: TRBD2; v_call: TRBV13; j_call: TRBJ2-3; clone_size: many; cdr3_aa: CASSSGTSSDTQYF; cdr3_nt: TGTGCCAGCAGCTCCGGGACTAGTTCAGATACGCAGTATTTT
cdr3_length: 16; d_call: -; v_call: TRBV20-1; j_call: TRBJ2-7; clone_size: -; cdr3_aa: CSARDRGTGGFNEQYF; cdr3_nt: TGCAGTGCTAGAGATCGCGGGACTGGCGGGTTCAATGAGCAGTACTTC
cdr3_length: 12; d_call: -; v_call: TRBV2; j_call: TRBJ2-3; clone_size: many; cdr3_aa: CASSVSTDTQYF; cdr3_nt: TGTGCCAGCAGTGTGAGCACAGATACGCAGTATTTT
cdr3_length: 14; d_call: TRBD1; v_call: TRBV5-5; j_call: TRBJ2-7; clone_size: many; cdr3_aa: CASSWGDRIYEQYF; cdr3_nt: TGTGCCAGCAGCTGGGGGGACAGGATCTACGAGCAGTACTTC
cdr3_length: 15; d_call: -; v_call: TRBV19; j_call: TRBJ2-7; clone_size: -; cdr3_aa: CASSIGGTFDYEQYF; cdr3_nt: TGTGCCAGTAGTATCGGCGGCACCTTCGATTACGAGCAGTACTTC
cdr3_length: 17; d_call: TRBD1; v_call: TRBV18; j_call: TRBJ2-6; clone_size: -; cdr3_aa: CASSPVGQGTGANVLTF; cdr3_nt: TGTGCCAGCTCACCCGTAGGACAGGGGACCGGGGCCAACGTCCTGACTTTC
cdr3_length: 15; d_call: TRBD2; v_call: TRBV10-3; j_call: TRBJ2-3; clone_size: few; cdr3_aa: CAIRGLAGDTDTQYF; cdr3_nt: TGTGCCATCAGAGGACTAGCGGGGGACACAGATACGCAGTATTTT
cdr3_length: 12; d_call: -; v_call: TRBV29-1; j_call: TRBJ1-1; clone_size: once; cdr3_aa: CSVSNRPNEAFF; cdr3_nt: TGCAGCGTTAGTAACAGGCCGAATGAAGCTTTCTTT
cdr3_length: 14; d_call: -; v_call: TRBV15; j_call: TRBJ1-1; clone_size: many; cdr3_aa: CATSREGGNVEAFF; cdr3_nt: TGTGCCACCAGCAGAGAAGGGGGTAACGTTGAAGCTTTCTTT
cdr3_length: 16; d_call: -; v_call: TRBV25-1; j_call: TRBJ2-3; clone_size: many; cdr3_aa: CASGEFTGLVPDTQYF; cdr3_nt: TGTGCCAGCGGTGAATTCACGGGCTTGGTCCCAGATACGCAGTATTTT
cdr3_length: 14; d_call: -; v_call: TRBV2; j_call: TRBJ2-7; clone_size: -; cdr3_aa: CASRGDHPSYEQYF; cdr3_nt: TGTGCCAGCCGGGGAGATCATCCGTCCTACGAGCAGTACTTC